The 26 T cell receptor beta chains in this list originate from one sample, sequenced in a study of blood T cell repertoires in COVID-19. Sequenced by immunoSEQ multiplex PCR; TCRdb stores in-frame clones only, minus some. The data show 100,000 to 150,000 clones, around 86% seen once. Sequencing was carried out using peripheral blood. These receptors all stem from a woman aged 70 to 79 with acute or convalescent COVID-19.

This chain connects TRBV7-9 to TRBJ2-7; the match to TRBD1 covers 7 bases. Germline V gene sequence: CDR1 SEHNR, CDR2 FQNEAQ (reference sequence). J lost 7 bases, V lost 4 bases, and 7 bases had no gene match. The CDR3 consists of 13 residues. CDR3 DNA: TGTGCCAGCAGCTCTCAGGGGGTCGGGGAGCAGTACTTC. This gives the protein CASSSQGVGEQYF. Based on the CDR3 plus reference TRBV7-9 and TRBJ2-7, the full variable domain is DTGVSQNPRHKITKRGQNVTFRCDPISEHNRLYWYRQTLGQGPEFLTYFQNEAQLEKSRLLSDRFSAERPKGSFSTLEIQRTEQGDSAMYLCASSSQGVGEQYFGPGTRLTVT.

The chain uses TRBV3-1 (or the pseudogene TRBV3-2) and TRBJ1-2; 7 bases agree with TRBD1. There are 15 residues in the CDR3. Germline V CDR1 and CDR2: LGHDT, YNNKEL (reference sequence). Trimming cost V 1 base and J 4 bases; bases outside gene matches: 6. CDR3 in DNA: TGTGCCAGCAGCCAAGGACGCCGGGACAGCTATGGCTACACCTTC. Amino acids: CASSQGRRDSYGYTF.

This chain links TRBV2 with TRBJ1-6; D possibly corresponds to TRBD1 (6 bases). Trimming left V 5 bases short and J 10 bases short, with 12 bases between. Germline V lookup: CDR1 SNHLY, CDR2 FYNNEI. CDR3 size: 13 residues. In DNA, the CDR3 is TGTGCCAGCAGTCCCAGGGGTGAGTCACCCCTCCACTTT. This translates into CASSPRGESPLHF. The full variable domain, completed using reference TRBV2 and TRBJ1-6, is EPEVTQTPSHQVTQMGQEVILRCVPISNHLYFYWYRQILGQKVEFLVSFYNNEISEKSEIFDDQFSVERPDGSNFTLKIRSTKLEDSAMYFCASSPRGESPLHFGNGTRLTVT.

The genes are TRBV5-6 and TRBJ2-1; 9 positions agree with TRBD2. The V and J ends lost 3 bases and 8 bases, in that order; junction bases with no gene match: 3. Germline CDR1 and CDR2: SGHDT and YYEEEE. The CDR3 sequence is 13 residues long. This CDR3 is CASSSGLADEQFF. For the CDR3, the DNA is TGTGCCAGCAGCTCGGGACTAGCAGATGAGCAGTTCTTC.

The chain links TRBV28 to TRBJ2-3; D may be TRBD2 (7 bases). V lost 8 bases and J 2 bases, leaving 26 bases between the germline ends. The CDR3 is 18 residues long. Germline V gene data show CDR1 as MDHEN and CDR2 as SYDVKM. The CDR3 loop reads CASEGGAAGERVTDTQYF. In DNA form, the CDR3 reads TGTGCCAGCGAGGGGGGTGCGGCGGGGGAAAGGGTCACAGATACGCAGTATTTT.

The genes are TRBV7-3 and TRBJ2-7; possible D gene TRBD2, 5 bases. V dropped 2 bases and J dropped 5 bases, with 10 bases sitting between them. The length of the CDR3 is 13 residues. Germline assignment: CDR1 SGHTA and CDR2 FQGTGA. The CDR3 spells CASSLSRRDEQYF. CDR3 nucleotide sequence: TGTGCCAGCAGCTTATCCAGGCGGGACGAGCAGTACTTC. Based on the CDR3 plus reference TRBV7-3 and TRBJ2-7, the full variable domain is GAGVSQTPSNKVTEKGKYVELRCDPISGHTALYWYRQSLGQGPEFLIYFQGTGAADDSGLPNDRFFAVRPEGSVSTLKIQRTERGDSAVYLCASSLSRRDEQYFGPGTRLTVT.

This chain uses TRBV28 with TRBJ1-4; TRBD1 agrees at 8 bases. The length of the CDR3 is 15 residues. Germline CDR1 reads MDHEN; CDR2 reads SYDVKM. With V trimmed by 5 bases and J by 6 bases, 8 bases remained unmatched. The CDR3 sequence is CASSPGGLRYEKLFF. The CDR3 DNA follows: TGTGCCAGCAGTCCAGGGGGCCTGCGGTATGAAAAACTGTTTTTT.

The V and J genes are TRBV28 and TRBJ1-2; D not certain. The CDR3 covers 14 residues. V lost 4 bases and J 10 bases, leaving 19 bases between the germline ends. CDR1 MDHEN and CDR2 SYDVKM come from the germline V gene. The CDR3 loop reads CASSYRASPMYYTF. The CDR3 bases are TGTGCCAGCAGTTACAGAGCTTCCCCTATGTACTACACCTTC.

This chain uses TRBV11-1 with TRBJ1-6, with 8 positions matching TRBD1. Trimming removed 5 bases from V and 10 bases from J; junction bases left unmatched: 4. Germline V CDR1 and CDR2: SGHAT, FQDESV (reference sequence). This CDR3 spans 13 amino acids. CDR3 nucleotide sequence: TGTGCCAGCAGCCCAGACAGGGGCTCACCCCTCCACTTT. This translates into CASSPDRGSPLHF.

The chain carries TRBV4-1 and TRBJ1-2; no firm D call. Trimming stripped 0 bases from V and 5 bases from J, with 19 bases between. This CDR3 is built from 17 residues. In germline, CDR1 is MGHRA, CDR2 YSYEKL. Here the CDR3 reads CASSQDVLPTKRYGYTF. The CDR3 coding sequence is TGCGCCAGCAGCCAAGATGTCTTACCGACTAAAAGGTATGGCTACACCTTC.

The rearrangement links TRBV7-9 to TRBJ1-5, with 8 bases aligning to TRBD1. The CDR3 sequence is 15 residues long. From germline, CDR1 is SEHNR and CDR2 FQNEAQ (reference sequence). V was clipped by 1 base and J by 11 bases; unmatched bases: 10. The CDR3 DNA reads TGTGCCAGCAGCTTAGGGGCCCCTTTACAGGGGGCCCAGCATTTT. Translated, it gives CASSLGAPLQGAQHF.

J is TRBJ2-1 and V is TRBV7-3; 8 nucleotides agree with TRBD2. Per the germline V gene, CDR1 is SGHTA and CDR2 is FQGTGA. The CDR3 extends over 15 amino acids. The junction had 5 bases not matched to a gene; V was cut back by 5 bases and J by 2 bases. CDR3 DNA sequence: TGTGCCAGCAGCCCTACGGGGGGGACCTACAATGAGCAGTTCTTC. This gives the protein CASSPTGGTYNEQFF. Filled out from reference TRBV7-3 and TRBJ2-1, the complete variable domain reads GAGVSQTPSNKVTEKGKYVELRCDPISGHTALYWYRQSLGQGPEFLIYFQGTGAADDSGLPNDRFFAVRPEGSVSTLKIQRTERGDSAVYLCASSPTGGTYNEQFFGPGTRLTVL.

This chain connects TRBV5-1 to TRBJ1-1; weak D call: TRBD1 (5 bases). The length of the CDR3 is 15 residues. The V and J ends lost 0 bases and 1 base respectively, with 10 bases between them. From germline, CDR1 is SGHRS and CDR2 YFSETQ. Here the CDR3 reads CASSLGQTPNTEAFF. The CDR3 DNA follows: TGCGCCAGCAGCTTGGGACAGACCCCGAACACTGAAGCTTTCTTT.

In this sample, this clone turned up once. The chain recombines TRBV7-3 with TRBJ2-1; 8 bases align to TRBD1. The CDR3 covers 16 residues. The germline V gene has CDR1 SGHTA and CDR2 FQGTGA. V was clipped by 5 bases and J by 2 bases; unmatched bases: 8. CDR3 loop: CASSVFGTGPYNEQFF. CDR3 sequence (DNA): TGTGCCAGCAGCGTTTTTGGGACAGGTCCCTACAATGAGCAGTTCTTC.

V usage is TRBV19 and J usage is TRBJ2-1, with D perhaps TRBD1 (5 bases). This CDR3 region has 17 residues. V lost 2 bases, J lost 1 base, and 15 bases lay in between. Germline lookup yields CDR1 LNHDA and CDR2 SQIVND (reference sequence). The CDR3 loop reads CASSIKKGARSYNEQFF. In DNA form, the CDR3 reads TGTGCCAGTAGTATAAAGAAAGGGGCGCGGTCCTACAATGAGCAGTTCTTC.

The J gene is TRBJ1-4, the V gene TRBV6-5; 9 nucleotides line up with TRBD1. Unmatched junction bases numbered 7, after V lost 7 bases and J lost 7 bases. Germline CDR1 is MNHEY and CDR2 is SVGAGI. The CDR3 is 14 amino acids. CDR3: CASIPGTGFEKLFF. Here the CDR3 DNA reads TGTGCCAGCATACCCGGGACAGGGTTTGAAAAACTGTTTTTT.

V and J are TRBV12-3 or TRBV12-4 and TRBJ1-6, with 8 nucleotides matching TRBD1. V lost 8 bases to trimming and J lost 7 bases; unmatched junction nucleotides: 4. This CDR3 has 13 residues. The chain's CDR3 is CASSDRANSPLHF. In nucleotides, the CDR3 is TGTGCCAGCTCGGACAGGGCAAATTCACCCCTCCACTTT.

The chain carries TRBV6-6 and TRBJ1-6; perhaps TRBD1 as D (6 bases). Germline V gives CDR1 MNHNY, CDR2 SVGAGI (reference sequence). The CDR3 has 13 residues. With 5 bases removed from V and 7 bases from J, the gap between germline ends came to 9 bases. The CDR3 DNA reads TGTGCCAGCAGTGACAGGTACAATTCACCCCTCCACTTT. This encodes CASSDRYNSPLHF.

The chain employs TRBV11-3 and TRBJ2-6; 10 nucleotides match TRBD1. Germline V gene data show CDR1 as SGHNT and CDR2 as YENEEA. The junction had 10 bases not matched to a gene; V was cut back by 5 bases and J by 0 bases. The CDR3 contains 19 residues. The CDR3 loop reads CASSTRQGAVVSGANVLTF. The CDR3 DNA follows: TGTGCCAGCAGCACCCGACAGGGGGCGGTGGTCTCTGGGGCCAACGTCCTGACTTTC.

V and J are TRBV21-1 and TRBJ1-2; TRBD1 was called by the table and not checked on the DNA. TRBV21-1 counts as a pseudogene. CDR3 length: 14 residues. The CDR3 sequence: CASPFGTGYYGYTF. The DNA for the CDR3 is TGTGCCAGCCCCTTCGGGACAGGATACTATGGCTACACCTTC.

CDR3: CASRVGTGNYGYTF. DNA for the CDR3: TGTGCCAGCAGGGTCGGGACAGGAAACTATGGCTACACCTTC. V and J are TRBV2 and TRBJ1-2; 8 nucleotides line up with TRBD1. The CDR3 sequence is 14 residues long. Germline assignment: CDR1 SNHLY and CDR2 FYNNEI. V gave up 6 bases and J gave up 2 bases; unmatched junction bases: 5.

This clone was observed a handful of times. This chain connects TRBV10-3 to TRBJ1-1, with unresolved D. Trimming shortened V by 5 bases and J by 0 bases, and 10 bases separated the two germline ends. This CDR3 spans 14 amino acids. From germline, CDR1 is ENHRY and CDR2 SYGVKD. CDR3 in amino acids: CAISPREVNTEAFF. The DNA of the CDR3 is TGTGCCATCAGTCCGAGGGAGGTGAACACTGAAGCTTTCTTT.

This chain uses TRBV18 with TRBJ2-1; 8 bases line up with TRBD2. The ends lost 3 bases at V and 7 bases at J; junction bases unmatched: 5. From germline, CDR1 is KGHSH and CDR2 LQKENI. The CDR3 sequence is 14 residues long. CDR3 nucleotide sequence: TGTGCCAGCTCACCGTCGGCGGGGGGAAATGAGCAGTTCTTC. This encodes CASSPSAGGNEQFF.

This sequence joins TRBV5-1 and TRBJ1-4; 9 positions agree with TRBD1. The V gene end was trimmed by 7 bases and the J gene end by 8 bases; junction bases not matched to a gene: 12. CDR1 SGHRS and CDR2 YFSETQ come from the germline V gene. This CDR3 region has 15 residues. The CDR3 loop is CASRTLTGGLEKLFF. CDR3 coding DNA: TGCGCCAGCCGCACCCTGACAGGGGGTTTGGAAAAACTGTTTTTT.

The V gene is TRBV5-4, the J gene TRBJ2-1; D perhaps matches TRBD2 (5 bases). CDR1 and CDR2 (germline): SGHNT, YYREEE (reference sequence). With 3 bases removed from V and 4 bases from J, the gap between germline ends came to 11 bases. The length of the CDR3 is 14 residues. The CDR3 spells CASSSGNRYNEQFF. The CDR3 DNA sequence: TGTGCCAGCAGCTCGGGAAACAGATACAATGAGCAGTTCTTC. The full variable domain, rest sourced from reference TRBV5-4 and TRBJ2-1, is ETGVTQSPTHLIKTRGQQVTLRCSSQSGHNTVSWYQQALGQGPQFIFQYYREEENGRGNFPPRFSGLQFPNYSSELNVNALELDDSALYLCASSSGNRYNEQFFGPGTRLTVL.

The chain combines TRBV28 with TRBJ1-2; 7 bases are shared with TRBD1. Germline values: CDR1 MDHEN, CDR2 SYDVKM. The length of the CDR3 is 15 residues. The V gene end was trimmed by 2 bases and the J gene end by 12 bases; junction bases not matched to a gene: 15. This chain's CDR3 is CASSLTRQGVYWDTF. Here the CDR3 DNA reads TGTGCCAGCAGTTTAACCCGACAGGGAGTATACTGGGACACCTTC.